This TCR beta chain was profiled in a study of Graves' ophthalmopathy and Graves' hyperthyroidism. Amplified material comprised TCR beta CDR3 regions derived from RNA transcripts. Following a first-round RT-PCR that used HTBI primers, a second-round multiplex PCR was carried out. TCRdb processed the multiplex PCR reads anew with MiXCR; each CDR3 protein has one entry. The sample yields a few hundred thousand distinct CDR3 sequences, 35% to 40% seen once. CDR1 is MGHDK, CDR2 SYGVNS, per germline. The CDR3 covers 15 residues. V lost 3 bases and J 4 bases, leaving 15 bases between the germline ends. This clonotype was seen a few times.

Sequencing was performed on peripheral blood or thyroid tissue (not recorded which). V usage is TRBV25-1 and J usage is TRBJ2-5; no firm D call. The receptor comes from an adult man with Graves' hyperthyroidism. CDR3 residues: CASSELGWRLETQYF. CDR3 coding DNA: TGTGCCAGCAGTGAGTTGGGCTGGCGCCTAGAGACCCAGTACTTC.